In this sample, the clone carrying this TCR beta chain turned up a few times. After removal of 6 bases from V and 4 bases from J, the junction contained 4 bases not matched to a gene. This CDR3 spans 14 amino acids. Germline V gene data show CDR1 as MNHEY and CDR2 as SVGEGT. The data originate from a study of control samples from healthy donors and cancer patients. The repertoire was sequenced with immunoSEQ multiplex PCR; TCRdb's copy has only in-frame clones and lacks some. The table records around 75,000 clones, roughly 84% of them present only once. The J gene is TRBJ1-5, the V gene TRBV6-2 or TRBV6-3; 9 bases are a match to TRBD1. Sequenced material: blood. The source of this sequence is a man between 50 and 59 years old in good health. The CDR3 coding sequence is TGTGCCAGCAGCGACAGGGGGGCAAATCAGCCCCAGCATTTT. Protein: CASSDRGANQPQHF.